This T cell receptor (beta chain) is from a study of T cells expressing NK-cell markers. Study-wide context: Among the eight sequenced donors, seven tested HCMV-seropositive and one tested seronegative.

TCRdb reprocessed the 5' RACE reads and reports one entry per CDR3 protein, with no DNA. Its table records 550,000 to 600,000 distinct CDR3 sequences. Study findings and constraints: Expanded NKG2C+ T cell clones had unclear HCMV specificity.

Germline V gene lookup returns CDR1 MNHNS and CDR2 SASEGT. This CDR3 has 16 amino acids. Regarding this clonotype: Its antigen remains unknown.

The TCR comes from a man aged 18-30 years in good health. V and J are TRBV6-1 and TRBJ1-5; TCRdb returns TRBD1, unconfirmable since there is no DNA. Sequenced sample: blood T cells: a sorted CD56 or NKG2C T cell subset, CD4+ or CD8+ T cells, or bulk PBMC T cells (not recorded which). The CDR3 reads CASSLIRGYSNQPQHF.